The rows below give T cell receptor beta chains drawn from one sample of a study of blood T cells in healthy people across ages. TCRdb re-called the 5' RACE reads with MiXCR, one entry per CDR3 protein. The sample lists fewer than 1,000,000 distinct CDR3 sequences, under 45% occurring once. The source material was blood. All receptors derive from a man aged 55 to 70 in good health. CDR3s include the opening cysteine and the closing phenylalanine or tryptophan. Each record gives: V gene, J gene, clone size, CDR3 protein. Only some rows state a clone size, as once, few, many or a class for expanded clones.

>TRBV12-5|TRBJ2-1|few
CASGLVLGRLGEGGNNEQFF
>TRBV10-3|TRBJ1-2|few
CAISDPGHPSGGYTF
>TRBV3-1|TRBJ2-5|once
CASSQVFYFDIGKYNEQYF
>TRBV5-1|TRBJ1-2|few
CASSYNRGEVDGYTF
>TRBV6-2/TRBV6-3|TRBJ2-4|few
CASSTLASIQYF
>TRBV11-2|TRBJ2-1|-
CASSLFAQARVAYNEQFF
>TRBV7-9|TRBJ2-3|few
CASSPNRQGPSTDTQYF
>TRBV7-6|TRBJ2-1|-
CASSLVRWDNEQFF
>TRBV12-5|TRBJ2-7|few
CASGLGGGEQYF
>TRBV29-1|TRBJ1-1|-
CSAVGILNTEAFF
>TRBV2|TRBJ2-2|once
CASIDGLIRTGELFF
>TRBV5-6|TRBJ1-2|-
CASSLTVSLTPGYGYTF
>TRBV7-2|TRBJ2-1|-
CASSPPGSRGGNEQFF
>TRBV7-4|TRBJ1-4|-
CASSPGRIGTNEKLFF
>TRBV7-8|TRBJ2-7|few
CASSLNPYEQYF
>TRBV4-3|TRBJ2-7|many
CASSQEVGKSYEQYF
>TRBV6-5|TRBJ2-1|-
CASSYTVTGNNEQFF
>TRBV6-1|TRBJ2-3|-
CASSESWSGPQSTDTQYF
>TRBV5-1|TRBJ1-5|-
CASSLDGQGPNQPQHF
>TRBV6-2/TRBV6-3|TRBJ2-7|-
CASSYELRPYEQYF
>TRBV6-1|TRBJ1-4|-
CASSERDTRKLFF
>TRBV28|TRBJ2-4|few
CASSFADIQYF
>TRBV6-2/TRBV6-3|-|few
CASSWPGGYTYEQYF
>TRBV6-1|TRBJ2-7|-
CASSGWGPGRYEQYF
>TRBV15|TRBJ2-6|-
CAISLQGTGANVLTF
>TRBV5-1|TRBJ2-7|many
CASSLRPGLAEYEQYF
>TRBV10-3|TRBJ1-2|few
CAISPGGDYGYTF
>TRBV10-3|TRBJ2-3|few
CAISLQGVGTDTQYF
>TRBV7-2|TRBJ1-6|-
CASSRLHQGGSPLHF
>TRBV20-1|TRBJ2-7|once
CSARPTGRSGEQYF
>TRBV3-1|TRBJ1-5|few
CASSLGQGFQPQHF
>TRBV20-1|TRBJ2-3|-
CSAVGDRSTDTQYF
>TRBV3-1|TRBJ1-6|-
CASSHGSTYNSPLHF
>TRBV7-2|TRBJ1-2|-
CASGDGYGYTF
>TRBV12-3/TRBV12-4|TRBJ1-1|few
CASSYGAEAFF
>TRBV9|TRBJ2-7|-
CASSADGGVYEQYF
>TRBV4-3|TRBJ2-2|few
CASSQQGTNTGELFF
>TRBV10-3|TRBJ2-7|-
CAISPLSSYEQYF
>TRBV7-2|TRBJ1-2|-
CASSLDRVHGYTF
>TRBV6-2/TRBV6-3|TRBJ2-6|-
CASSPGQSIQLGANVLTF
>TRBV30|TRBJ1-2|-
CAWSVKSRTGYTF
>TRBV20-1|TRBJ2-7|-
CSARFPRGGTGEQYF
>TRBV6-5|-|-
CASSYSLGGEQYF
>TRBV5-5|TRBJ2-5|many
CASTILPGPGETQYF
>TRBV6-2/TRBV6-3|TRBJ2-7|few
CASTQRGGFYEQYF